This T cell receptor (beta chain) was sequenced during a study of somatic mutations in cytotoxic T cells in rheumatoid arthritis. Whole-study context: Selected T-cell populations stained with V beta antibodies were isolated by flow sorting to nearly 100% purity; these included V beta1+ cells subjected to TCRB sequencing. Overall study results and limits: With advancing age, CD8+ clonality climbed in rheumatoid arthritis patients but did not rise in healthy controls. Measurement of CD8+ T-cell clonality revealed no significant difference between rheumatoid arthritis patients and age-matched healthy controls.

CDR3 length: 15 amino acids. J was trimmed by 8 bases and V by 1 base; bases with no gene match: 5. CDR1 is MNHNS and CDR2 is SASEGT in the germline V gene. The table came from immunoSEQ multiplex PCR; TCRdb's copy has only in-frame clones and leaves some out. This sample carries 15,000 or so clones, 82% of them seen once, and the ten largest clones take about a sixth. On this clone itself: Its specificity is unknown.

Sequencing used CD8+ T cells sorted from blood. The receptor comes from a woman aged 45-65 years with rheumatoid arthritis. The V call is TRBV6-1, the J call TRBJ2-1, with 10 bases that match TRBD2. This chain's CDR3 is CASSEGASGSHEQFF. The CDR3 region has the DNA TGTGCCAGCAGTGAAGGAGCTAGCGGGAGCCATGAGCAGTTCTTC.